This TCR beta chain originates from a study of T cells expressing NK-cell markers. Background on the study: One of the eight sequenced donors was seronegative, whereas the other seven were HCMV-seropositive.

Germline CDR1 reads GTSNPN; CDR2 reads SVGIG (reference sequence). The CDR3 extends over 11 amino acids. A 5'RACE template switching approach incorporating UMIs was used to make TCR beta cDNA. One entry per CDR3 protein, without DNA, is what TCRdb gives after re-calling the 5' RACE reads. The listing contains about 430,000 distinct CDR3 sequences. The chain combines TRBV30 with TRBJ1-1. The sequence was obtained from a woman in her fifties or sixties in good health. Sequenced input: blood T cells: a sorted CD56 or NKG2C T cell subset, CD4+ or CD8+ T cells, or bulk PBMC T cells (not recorded which). Here the CDR3 reads CAGLKALEAFF.